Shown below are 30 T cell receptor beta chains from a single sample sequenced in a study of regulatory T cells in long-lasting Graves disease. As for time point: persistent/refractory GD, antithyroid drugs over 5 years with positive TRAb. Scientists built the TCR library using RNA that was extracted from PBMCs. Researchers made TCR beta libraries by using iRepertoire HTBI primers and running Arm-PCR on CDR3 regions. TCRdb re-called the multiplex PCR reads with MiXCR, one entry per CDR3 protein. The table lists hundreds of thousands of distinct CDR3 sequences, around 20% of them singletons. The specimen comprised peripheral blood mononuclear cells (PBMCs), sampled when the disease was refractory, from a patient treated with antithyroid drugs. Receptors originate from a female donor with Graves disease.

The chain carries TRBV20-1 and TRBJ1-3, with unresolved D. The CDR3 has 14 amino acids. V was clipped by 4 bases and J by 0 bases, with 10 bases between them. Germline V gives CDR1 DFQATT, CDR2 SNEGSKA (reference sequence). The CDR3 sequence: CSAISMSSGNTIYF. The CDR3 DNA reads TGCAGTGCTATATCCATGAGCTCTGGAAACACCATATATTTT.

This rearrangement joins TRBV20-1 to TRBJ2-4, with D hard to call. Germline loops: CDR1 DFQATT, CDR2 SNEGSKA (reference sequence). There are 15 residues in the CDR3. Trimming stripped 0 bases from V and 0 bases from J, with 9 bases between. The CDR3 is CSAREASRAKNIQYF. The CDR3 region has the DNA TGCAGTGCTAGAGAAGCTTCTCGAGCCAAAAACATTCAGTACTTC.

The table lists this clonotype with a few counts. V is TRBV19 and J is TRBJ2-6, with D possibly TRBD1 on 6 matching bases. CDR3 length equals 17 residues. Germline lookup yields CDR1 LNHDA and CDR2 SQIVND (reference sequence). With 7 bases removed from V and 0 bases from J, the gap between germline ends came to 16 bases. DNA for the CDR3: TGTGCCAGTACCCTAGGTCCAGGGGCCTCTGGGGCCAACGTCCTGACTTTC. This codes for CASTLGPGASGANVLTF.

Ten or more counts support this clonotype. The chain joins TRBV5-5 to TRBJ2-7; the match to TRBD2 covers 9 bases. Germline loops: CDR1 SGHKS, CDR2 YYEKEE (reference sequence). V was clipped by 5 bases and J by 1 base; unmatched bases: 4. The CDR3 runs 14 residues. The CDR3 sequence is CASSLAGYSYEQYF. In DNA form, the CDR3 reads TGTGCCAGCAGTCTAGCGGGGTATTCCTACGAGCAGTACTTC.

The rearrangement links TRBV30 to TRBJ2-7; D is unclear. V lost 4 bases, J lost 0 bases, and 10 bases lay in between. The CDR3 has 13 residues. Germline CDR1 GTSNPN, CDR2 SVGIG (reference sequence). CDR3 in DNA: TGTGCCTGGACCCCGTGGGACTCCTACGAGCAGTACTTC. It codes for CAWTPWDSYEQYF. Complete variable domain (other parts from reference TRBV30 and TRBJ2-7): SQTIHQWPATLVQPVGSPLSLECTVEGTSNPNLYWYRQAAGRGLQLLFYSVGIGQISSEVPQNLSASRPQDRQFILSSKKLLLSDSGFYLCAWTPWDSYEQYFGPGTRLTVT.

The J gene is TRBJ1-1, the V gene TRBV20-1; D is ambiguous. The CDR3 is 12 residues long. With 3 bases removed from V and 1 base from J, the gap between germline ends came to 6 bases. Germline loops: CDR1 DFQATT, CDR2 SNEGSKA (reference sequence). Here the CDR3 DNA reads TGCAGTGCTAGTCGGCGGAACACTGAAGCTTTCTTT. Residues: CSASRRNTEAFF.

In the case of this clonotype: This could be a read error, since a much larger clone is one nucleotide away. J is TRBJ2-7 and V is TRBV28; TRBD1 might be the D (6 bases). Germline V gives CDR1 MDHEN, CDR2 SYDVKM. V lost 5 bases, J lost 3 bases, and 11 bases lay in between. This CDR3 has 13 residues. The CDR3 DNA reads TGTGCCAGCAGTGTACAGGGTTTCTACGAGCAGTACTTC. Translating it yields CASSVQGFYEQYF.

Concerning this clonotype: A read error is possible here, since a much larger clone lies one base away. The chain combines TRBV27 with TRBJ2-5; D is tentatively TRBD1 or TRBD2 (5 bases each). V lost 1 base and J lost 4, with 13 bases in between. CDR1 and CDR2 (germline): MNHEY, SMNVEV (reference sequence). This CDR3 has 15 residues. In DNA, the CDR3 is TGTGCCAGCAGTTTATGGGCAGGGACCCGAGAGACCCAGTACTTC. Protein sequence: CASSLWAGTRETQYF.

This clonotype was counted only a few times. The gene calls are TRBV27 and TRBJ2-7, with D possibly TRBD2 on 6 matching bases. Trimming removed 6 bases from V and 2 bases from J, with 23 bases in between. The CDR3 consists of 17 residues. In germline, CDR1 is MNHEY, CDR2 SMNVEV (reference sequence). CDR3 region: CASSGGDGPEGTYEQYF. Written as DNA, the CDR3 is TGTGCCAGCAGCGGCGGGGATGGGCCCGAGGGTACCTACGAGCAGTACTTC.

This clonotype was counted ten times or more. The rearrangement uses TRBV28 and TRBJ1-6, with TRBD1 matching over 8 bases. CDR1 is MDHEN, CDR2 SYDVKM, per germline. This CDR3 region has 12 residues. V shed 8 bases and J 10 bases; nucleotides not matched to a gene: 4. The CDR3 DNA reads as TGTGCCAGCGACAGGGGAGGGTCACCCCTCCACTTT. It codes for CASDRGGSPLHF.

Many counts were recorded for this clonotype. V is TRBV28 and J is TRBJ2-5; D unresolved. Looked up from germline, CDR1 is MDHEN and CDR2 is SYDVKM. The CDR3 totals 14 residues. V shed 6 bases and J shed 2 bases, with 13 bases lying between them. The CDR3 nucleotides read TGTGCCAGCAGCCAAGGGTCCACTCAAGAGACCCAGTACTTC. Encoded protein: CASSQGSTQETQYF.

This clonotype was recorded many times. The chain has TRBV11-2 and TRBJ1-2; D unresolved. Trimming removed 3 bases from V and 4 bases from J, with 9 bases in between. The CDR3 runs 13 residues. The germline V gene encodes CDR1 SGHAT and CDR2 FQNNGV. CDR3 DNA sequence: TGTGCCAGCAGCTTCGTTCAGAGCTATGGCTACACCTTC. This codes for CASSFVQSYGYTF.

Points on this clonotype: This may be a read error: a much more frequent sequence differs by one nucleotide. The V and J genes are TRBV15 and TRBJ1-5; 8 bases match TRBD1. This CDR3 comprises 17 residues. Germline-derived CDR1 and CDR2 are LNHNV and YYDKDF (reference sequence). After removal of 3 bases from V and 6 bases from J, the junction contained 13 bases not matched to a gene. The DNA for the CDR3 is TGTGCCACCAGCAGCCCCCCAGGACCAGGGGGCGTTCAGCCCCAGCATTTT. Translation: CATSSPPGPGGVQPQHF.

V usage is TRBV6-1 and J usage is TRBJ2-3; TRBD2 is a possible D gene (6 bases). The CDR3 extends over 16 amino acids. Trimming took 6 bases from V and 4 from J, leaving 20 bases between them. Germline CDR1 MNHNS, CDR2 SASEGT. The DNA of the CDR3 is TGTGCCAGCAGGGTCGGACGGGGACTGTTTGCAGATACGCAGTATTTT. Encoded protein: CASRVGRGLFADTQYF.

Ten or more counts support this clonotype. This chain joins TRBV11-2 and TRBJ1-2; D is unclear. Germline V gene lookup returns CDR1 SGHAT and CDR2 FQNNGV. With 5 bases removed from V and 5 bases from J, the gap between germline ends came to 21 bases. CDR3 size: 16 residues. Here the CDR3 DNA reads TGTGCCAGCAGCCCTGGGTATCGACTCAGCCTTTATGGCTACACCTTC. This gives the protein CASSPGYRLSLYGYTF. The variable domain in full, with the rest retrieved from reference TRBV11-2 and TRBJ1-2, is EAGVAQSPRYKIIEKRQSVAFWCNPISGHATLYWYQQILGQGPKLLIQFQNNGVVDDSQLPKDRFSAERLKGVDSTLKIQPAKLEDSAVYLCASSPGYRLSLYGYTFGSGTRLTVV.

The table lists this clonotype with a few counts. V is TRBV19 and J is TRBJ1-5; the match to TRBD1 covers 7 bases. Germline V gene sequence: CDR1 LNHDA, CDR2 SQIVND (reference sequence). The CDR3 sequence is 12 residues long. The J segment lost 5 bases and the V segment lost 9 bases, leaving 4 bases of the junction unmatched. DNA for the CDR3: TGTGCCAGCGGGACAGAATATCAGCCCCAGCATTTT. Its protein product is CASGTEYQPQHF.

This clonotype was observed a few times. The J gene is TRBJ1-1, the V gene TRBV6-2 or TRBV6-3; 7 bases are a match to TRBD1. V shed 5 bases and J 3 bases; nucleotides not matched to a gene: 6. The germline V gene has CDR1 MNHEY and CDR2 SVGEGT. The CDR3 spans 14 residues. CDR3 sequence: CASSERGHYTEAFF. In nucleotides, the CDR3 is TGTGCCAGCAGTGAAAGGGGGCATTACACTGAAGCTTTCTTT.

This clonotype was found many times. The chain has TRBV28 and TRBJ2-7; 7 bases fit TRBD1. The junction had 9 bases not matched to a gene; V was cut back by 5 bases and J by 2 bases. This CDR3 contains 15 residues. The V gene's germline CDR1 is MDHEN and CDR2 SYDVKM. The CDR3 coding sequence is TGTGCCAGCAGTGGCCGAGGACAGGCGCCCTACGAGCAGTACTTC. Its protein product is CASSGRGQAPYEQYF.

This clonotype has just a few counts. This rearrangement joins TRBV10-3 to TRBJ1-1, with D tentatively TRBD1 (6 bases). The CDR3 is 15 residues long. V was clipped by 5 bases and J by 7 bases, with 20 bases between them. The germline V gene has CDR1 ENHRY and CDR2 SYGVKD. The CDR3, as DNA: TGTGCCATCAGTAAACAGGGAGGGGGGGTGGATGAAGCTTTCTTT. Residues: CAISKQGGGVDEAFF.

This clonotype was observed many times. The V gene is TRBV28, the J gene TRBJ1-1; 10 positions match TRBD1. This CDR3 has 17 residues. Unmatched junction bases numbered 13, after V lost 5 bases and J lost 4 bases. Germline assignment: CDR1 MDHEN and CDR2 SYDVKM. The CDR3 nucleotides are TGTGCCAGCAGTAGCTGGACAGGGGGGGTCGGAGGCACTGAAGCTTTCTTT. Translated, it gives CASSSWTGGVGGTEAFF.

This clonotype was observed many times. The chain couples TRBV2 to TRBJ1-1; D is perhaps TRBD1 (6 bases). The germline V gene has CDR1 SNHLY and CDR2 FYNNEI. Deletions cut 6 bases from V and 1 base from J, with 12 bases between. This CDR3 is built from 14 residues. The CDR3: CASRRRTENTEAFF. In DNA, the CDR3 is TGTGCCAGCAGGCGGCGGACAGAGAACACTGAAGCTTTCTTT.

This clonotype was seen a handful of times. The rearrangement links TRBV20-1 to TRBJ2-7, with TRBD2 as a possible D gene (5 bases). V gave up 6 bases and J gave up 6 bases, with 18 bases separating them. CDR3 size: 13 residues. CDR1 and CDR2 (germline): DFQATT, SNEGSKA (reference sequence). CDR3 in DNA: TGCAGTGCCCCATCGAGGGTTGACGGCGAGCAGTACTTC. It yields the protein CSAPSRVDGEQYF.

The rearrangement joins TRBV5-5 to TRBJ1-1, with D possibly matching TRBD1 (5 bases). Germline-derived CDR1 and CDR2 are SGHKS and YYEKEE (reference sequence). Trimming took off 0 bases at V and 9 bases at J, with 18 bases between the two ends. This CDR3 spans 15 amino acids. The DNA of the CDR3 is TGTGCCAGCAGCTTGGCCGCGGACAAAGCCTATAAAGCTTTCTTT. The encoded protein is CASSLAADKAYKAFF.

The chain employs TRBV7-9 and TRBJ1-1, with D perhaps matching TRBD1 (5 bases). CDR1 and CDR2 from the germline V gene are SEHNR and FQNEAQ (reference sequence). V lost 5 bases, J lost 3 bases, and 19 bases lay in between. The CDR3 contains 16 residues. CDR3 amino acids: CASSTRLGVGDTEAFF. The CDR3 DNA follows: TGTGCCAGCAGCACTCGACTGGGGGTGGGGGACACTGAAGCTTTCTTT.

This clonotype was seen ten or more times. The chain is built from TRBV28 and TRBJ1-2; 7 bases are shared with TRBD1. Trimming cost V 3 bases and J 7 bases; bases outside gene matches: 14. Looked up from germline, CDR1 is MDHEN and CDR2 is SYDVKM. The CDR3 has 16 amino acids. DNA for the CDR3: TGTGCCAGCAGTTTGAGGTTCGGGAAGGGGGCTATTGGCTACACCTTC. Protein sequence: CASSLRFGKGAIGYTF.

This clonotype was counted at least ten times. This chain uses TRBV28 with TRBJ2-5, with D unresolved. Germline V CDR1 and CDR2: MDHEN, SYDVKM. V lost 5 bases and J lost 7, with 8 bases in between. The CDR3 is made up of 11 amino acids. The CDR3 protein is CASSPPGTQYF. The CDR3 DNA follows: TGTGCCAGCAGTCCACCGGGGACCCAGTACTTC.

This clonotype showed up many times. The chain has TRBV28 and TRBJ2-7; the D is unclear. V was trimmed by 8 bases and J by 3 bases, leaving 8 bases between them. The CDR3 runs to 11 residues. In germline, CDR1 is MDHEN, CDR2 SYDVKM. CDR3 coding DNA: TGTGCCAGCCGTAGTGGCTACGAGCAGTACTTC. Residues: CASRSGYEQYF.

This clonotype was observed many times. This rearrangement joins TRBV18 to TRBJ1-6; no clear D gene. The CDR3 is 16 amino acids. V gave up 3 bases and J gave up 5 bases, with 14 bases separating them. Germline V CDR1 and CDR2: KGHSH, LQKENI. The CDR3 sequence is CASSPHPTGHNSPLHF. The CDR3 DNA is TGTGCCAGCTCACCGCATCCCACCGGACATAATTCACCCCTCCACTTT. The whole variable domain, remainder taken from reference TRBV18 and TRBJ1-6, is NAGVMQNPRHLVRRRGQEARLRCSPMKGHSHVYWYRQLPEEGLKFMVYLQKENIIDESGMPKERFSAEFPKEGPSILRIQQVVRGDSAAYFCASSPHPTGHNSPLHFGNGTRLTVT.

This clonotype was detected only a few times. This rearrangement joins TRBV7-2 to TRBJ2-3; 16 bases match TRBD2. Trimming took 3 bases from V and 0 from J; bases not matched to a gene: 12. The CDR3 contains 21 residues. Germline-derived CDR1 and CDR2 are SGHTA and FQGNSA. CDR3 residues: CASSLRPGLAGGPRSTDTQYF. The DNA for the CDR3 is TGTGCCAGCAGCTTGCGGCCGGGACTAGCGGGAGGGCCGCGTAGCACAGATACGCAGTATTTT.

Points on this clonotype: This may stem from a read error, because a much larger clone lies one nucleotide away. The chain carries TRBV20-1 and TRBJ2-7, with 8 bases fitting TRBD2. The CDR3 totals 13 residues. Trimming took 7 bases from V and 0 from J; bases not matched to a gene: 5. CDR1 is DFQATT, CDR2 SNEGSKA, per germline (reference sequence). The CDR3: CSVLAGSSYEQYF. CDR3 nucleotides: TGCAGTGTCCTAGCGGGTAGCTCCTACGAGCAGTACTTC.